This TCR beta chain derives from a study of CD8 T cells in Susac syndrome. From germline, CDR1 is DFQATT and CDR2 SNEGSKA (reference sequence). Trimming shortened V by 7 bases and J by 5 bases, and 17 bases separated the two germline ends. This CDR3 is 13 amino acids long. Sequencing of TCR beta drew on CD8+ and CD4+ T cells from blood. Matching for age and sex applied to the controls, who were healthy donors. FACS was used to enrich TEMRA cells, whereas the CD8+ and CD4+ T cells were obtained by negative isolation. Random hexamers were used to reverse transcribe the RNA input (about 0.45 to 1 ug). An immunoSEQ multiplex PCR generated amplified TCR beta CDR3 products spanning 54 Vbeta and 13 Jbeta. From the immunoSEQ multiplex PCR reads, TCRdb called clonotypes with MiXCR, one entry per CDR3 protein. Of roughly 180,000 distinct CDR3 sequences listed, 90% to 95% are singletons.

The genes are TRBV20-1 and TRBJ2-5; D possibly matches TRBD1 or TRBD2 (6 bases each). This TCR derives from a human donor in good health. Material for sequencing was CD4+ T cells from PBMCs. CDR3 in amino acids: CSVPRGPQETQYF. In nucleotides, the CDR3 is TGCAGTGTTCCCCGGGGGCCTCAGGAGACCCAGTACTTC.